These 18 T cell receptor beta chains were all obtained from the same sample, sequenced in a study of T cell repertoires and leukemia-associated antigens. TCRdb recomputed calls from the 5' RACE reads with MiXCR, one row per CDR3 protein. The sample records some 11,000 distinct CDR3 sequences, more than 40% being singletons. These receptors have no known antigen. Sequencing input: CD3+ T cells sorted from blood and cultured. The receptors shown here come from a female donor in good health.

This clonotype has a count of ten or more. The rearrangement uses TRBV14 and TRBJ2-1; D not certain. Deletions cut 4 bases from V and 5 bases from J, with 9 bases between. The CDR3 is made up of 13 amino acids. Per germline, CDR1 SGHDN and CDR2 FVKESK. The CDR3: CASSRERHNEQFF. The CDR3 bases are TGTGCCAGCAGCCGAGAACGCCACAATGAGCAGTTCTTC.

The chain is built from TRBV9 and TRBJ2-1, with D possibly TRBD2 on 6 matching bases. The germline V gene has CDR1 SGDLS and CDR2 YYNGEE. The CDR3 runs to 12 residues. The germline V and J ends were trimmed by 4 bases and 9 bases, with 11 bases remaining between them. As DNA, the CDR3 is TGTGCCAGCAGCATCGGGAGTGGTGAGCAGTTCTTC. Translated: CASSIGSGEQFF.

In its sample, this clonotype was seen many times. This sequence joins TRBV6-5 and TRBJ2-1; 9 positions agree with TRBD1. Germline loops: CDR1 MNHEY, CDR2 SVGAGI. Losses at the gene ends were 5 bases for V and 4 bases for J; bases not matched to a gene: 6. The CDR3 is made up of 15 amino acids. In DNA form, the CDR3 reads TGTGCCAGCAGTCGCGACAGGGGGGTGTACAATGAGCAGTTCTTC. Its translation is CASSRDRGVYNEQFF.

This clonotype showed up just a few times. The rearrangement uses TRBV10-3 and TRBJ1-1; D is unclear. The CDR3 extends over 14 amino acids. Germline V CDR1 and CDR2: ENHRY, SYGVKD. Between the trimmed V and J ends, which lost 8 bases and 0 bases, there was a span of 13 bases. The chain's CDR3 is CAIAAVLMNTEAFF. CDR3 nucleotides: TGTGCCATCGCAGCGGTACTTATGAACACTGAAGCTTTCTTT.

To note about this clonotype: One junction end does not reproduce the germline sequence, and a read error may be involved. The chain couples TRBV18 to TRBJ2-7, with D tentatively TRBD1 (5 bases). Germline V gene lookup returns CDR1 KGHSH and CDR2 LQKENI. The CDR3 length is 17 residues. CDR3 bases: TGTGCCAACTCAACCAGGCAGGGATCGACGAGATCCTGCGAGCAGTACTTC. It is translated as CANSTRQGSTRSCEQYF. Together with reference TRBV18 and TRBJ2-7, the CDR3 gives the full variable domain: NAGVMQNPRHLVRRRGQEARLRCSPMKGHSHVYWYRQLPEEGLKFMVYLQKENIIDESGMPKERFSAEFPKEGPSILRIQQVVRGDSAAYFCANSTRQGSTRSCEQYFGPGTRLTVT.

The V gene is TRBV7-2, the J gene TRBJ2-3, with a tentative D call TRBD2 (6 bases). Germline values: CDR1 SGHTA, CDR2 FQGNSA. The V end was cut by 5 bases, the J end by 2 bases, with 23 bases between. The CDR3 has 18 amino acids. The CDR3: CASSNRLLAQRNTDTQYF. The CDR3 DNA reads TGTGCCAGCAGCAATCGCCTTCTAGCGCAACGGAACACAGATACGCAGTATTTT.

This clonotype has only a few counts. The gene calls are TRBV20-1 and TRBJ2-3; D not certain. Germline assignment: CDR1 DFQATT and CDR2 SNEGSKA (reference sequence). The CDR3 is 15 residues long. V was pared by 3 bases and J by 1 base, with 14 bases between. The CDR3 coding sequence is TGCAGTGCTAGGGGCCTAAGCACTCGCACAGATACGCAGTATTTT. Protein sequence: CSARGLSTRTDTQYF.

This rearrangement joins TRBV29-1 to TRBJ1-2; D gene uncertain. The germline gives CDR1 SQVTM, CDR2 ANQGSEA. Trimming removed 4 bases at V and 4 bases at J, with 16 bases between. The CDR3 loop spans 14 amino acids. CDR3 sequence (DNA): TGCAGCGTTGCAAGAGGACCAAGGAGCTATGGCTACACCTTC. It codes for CSVARGPRSYGYTF.

This clonotype occurred a few times. V and J are TRBV6-2 or TRBV6-3 and TRBJ2-7, with TRBD2 matching 7 bases. Germline CDR1 is MNHEY and CDR2 is SVGEGT. This CDR3 comprises 14 residues. With V trimmed by 2 bases and J by 4 bases, 5 bases remained unmatched. The CDR3 nucleotides read TGTGCCAGCAGTTACCCCGGGGGAGGGTACGAGCAGTACTTC. It encodes CASSYPGGGYEQYF.

V gene TRBV4-1 combines with J gene TRBJ2-1; unclear D gene. Germline lookup yields CDR1 MGHRA and CDR2 YSYEKL. Trimming took 1 base from V and 0 from J, leaving 13 bases between them. This CDR3 is built from 17 residues. The CDR3 spells CASSQVPIRLSYNEQFF. CDR3 bases: TGCGCCAGCAGCCAAGTCCCCATCCGACTCTCCTACAATGAGCAGTTCTTC.

There are many counts of this clonotype. The chain employs TRBV2 and TRBJ2-5; D ambiguous. V lost 1 base, J lost 7 bases, and 10 bases lay in between. The CDR3 totals 13 residues. Germline V lookup: CDR1 SNHLY, CDR2 FYNNEI. The CDR3 DNA reads as TGTGCCAGCAGTGAAGAGGGATTCGGGACCCAGTACTTC. Residues: CASSEEGFGTQYF.

This sequence joins TRBV24-1 and TRBJ2-1; 10 bases line up with TRBD2. V lost 10 bases, J lost 8 bases, and 7 bases stayed unmatched. From germline, CDR1 is KGHDR and CDR2 SFDVKD. This CDR3 region has 13 residues. Here the CDR3 DNA reads TGTGCCACTGGACTAGCGGAGGCCCATGAGCAGTTCTTC. It specifies CATGLAEAHEQFF.

This clonotype was seen a handful of times. J is TRBJ2-1 and V is TRBV12-3 or TRBV12-4; 7 bases align to TRBD1. Trimming removed 8 bases from V and 6 bases from J; junction bases left unmatched: 19. This CDR3 is built from 17 residues. The CDR3 region is CASGLGLGQAIPNEQFF. Written as DNA, the CDR3 is TGTGCCAGCGGCTTGGGTCTCGGACAGGCAATCCCCAATGAGCAGTTCTTC.

As concerns this clonotype: A single base separates this from a much larger clone, so it may be a read error. This likely comes from a read error, as the CDR3 has no conserved phenylalanine or tryptophan at its end. This rearrangement joins TRBV20-1 to TRBJ1-1, with D perhaps matching TRBD1 (6 bases). The CDR3 is made up of 13 amino acids. V lost 0 bases to trimming and J lost 5 bases, with 10 bases between them. The germline CDR1 and CDR2 sequences are DFQATT and SNEGSKA (reference sequence). The CDR3 nucleotides read TGCAGTGCTAGAGACAGGGGCAGGACTGAAGCTTTCCTT. Amino acids: CSARDRGRTEAFL.

This chain uses TRBV29-1 with TRBJ1-2; D is unclear. The CDR3 extends over 16 amino acids. The germline V gene has CDR1 SQVTM and CDR2 ANQGSEA. V gave up 8 bases and J gave up 0 bases, with 22 bases separating them. CDR3 DNA: TGCAGCTTGTGCTTGGGAGTGGGGTCGTCTAACTATGGCTACACCTTC. Translation gives CSLCLGVGSSNYGYTF.

This clonotype was detected many times. J is TRBJ1-2 and V is TRBV7-2; D is perhaps TRBD1 (5 bases). The CDR3 runs to 14 residues. Trimming cost V 1 base and J 4 bases, with 10 bases left between them. The germline gives CDR1 SGHTA, CDR2 FQGNSA. The CDR3 here is CASSLVRTSYGYTF. In DNA form, the CDR3 reads TGTGCCAGCAGCTTAGTCCGGACATCCTATGGCTACACCTTC.

This chain connects TRBV7-9 to TRBJ2-5; D is perhaps TRBD1 (6 bases). Between the trimmed V and J ends, which lost 2 bases and 0 bases, there was a span of 22 bases. CDR1 and CDR2 (germline): SEHNR, FQNEAQ (reference sequence). This CDR3 has 19 amino acids. CDR3 in amino acids: CASSLSLKRRGKNQETQYF. CDR3 bases: TGTGCCAGCAGCTTATCCCTAAAACGCAGGGGCAAGAACCAAGAGACCCAGTACTTC.

This clonotype is judged large. This chain connects TRBV7-6 to TRBJ2-2; weak D call: TRBD1 (5 bases). V lost 5 bases, J lost 5 bases, and 15 bases lay in between. Per the germline V gene, CDR1 is SGHVS and CDR2 is FNYEAQ. The CDR3 covers 15 residues. CDR3 in DNA: TGTGCCAGCAGCCCGGGTCAGGGCCGAACCGGGGAGCTGTTTTTT. Translated, it gives CASSPGQGRTGELFF.